A single sample is the source of the 9 T cell receptor beta chains below, sequenced in a study of T cell changes during pregnancy in multiple sclerosis. Sequencing used immunoSEQ multiplex PCR; TCRdb keeps in-frame clones, though not all of them. The sample yields over 30,000 clones, 88% seen once. This sample comprised CD4+ T cells from peripheral blood mononuclear cells, obtained before pregnancy. The receptors stem from a female donor with multiple sclerosis, enrolled in a pregnancy study.

The V gene is TRBV5-4, the J gene TRBJ2-1; 8 bases align to TRBD2. CDR1 is SGHNT and CDR2 is YYREEE in the germline V gene (reference sequence). V dropped 4 bases and J dropped 6; count of bases not matched to a gene: 9. There are 15 residues in the CDR3. In DNA, the CDR3 is TGTGCCAGCAGCCCGGGGCTAGCGGGCCTCAATGAGCAGTTCTTC. Translation gives CASSPGLAGLNEQFF.

This clone has a single count. Here the CDR3 DNA reads TGTGCCAGCAGTCTAACAGGGGCCGAGCAGTACTTC. Translating gives CASSLTGAEQYF. The rearrangement uses TRBV2 and TRBJ2-7; 7 nucleotides agree with TRBD1. The trim removed 5 bases at V and 6 bases at J, leaving 4 bases unmatched. The CDR3 runs 12 residues. Germline V CDR1 and CDR2: SNHLY, FYNNEI.

V and J are TRBV15 and TRBJ1-1; tentatively, D is TRBD1 (6 bases). CDR1 is LNHNV and CDR2 is YYDKDF in the germline V gene (reference sequence). V lost 1 base and J lost 6, with 12 bases in between. CDR3 size: 14 residues. The CDR3 DNA sequence: TGTGCCACCAGCAGAGCAACAGGGATTGCTGAAGCTTTCTTT. Protein product: CATSRATGIAEAFF.

The chain recombines TRBV5-8 with TRBJ2-1, with 10 bases fitting TRBD2. CDR1 is SGHTS and CDR2 is YDEGEE in the germline V gene. The V gene end was trimmed by 0 bases and the J gene end by 4 bases; junction bases not matched to a gene: 1. The CDR3 consists of 15 residues. CDR3 sequence (DNA): TGTGCCAGCAGCTTGGAACTAGCGGGATACAATGAGCAGTTCTTC. Its protein is CASSLELAGYNEQFF.

CDR3 in amino acids: CASSPTGGPGETQYF. The CDR3 bases are TGTGCCAGCTCACCAACAGGTGGCCCTGGGGAGACCCAGTACTTC. This chain links TRBV18 with TRBJ2-5; possibly TRBD1 for D (5 bases). Trimming removed 2 bases from V and 5 bases from J, with 15 bases in between. The germline gives CDR1 KGHSH, CDR2 LQKENI. The CDR3 spans 15 residues.

The rearrangement links TRBV6-6 to TRBJ1-1; D not certain. V lost 9 bases and J lost 0, with 14 bases in between. The length of the CDR3 is 14 residues. The germline CDR1 and CDR2 sequences are MNHNY and SVGAGI (reference sequence). The CDR3 reads CASSRLLMNTEAFF. The CDR3 DNA follows: TGTGCCAGTTCTCGCCTACTTATGAACACTGAAGCTTTCTTT.

The chain combines TRBV6-1 with TRBJ2-7; D perhaps matches TRBD1 (6 bases). The CDR3 is made up of 16 amino acids. Germline V CDR1 and CDR2: MNHNS, SASEGT. V dropped 4 bases and J dropped 4 bases, with 20 bases sitting between them. The CDR3 reads CASSASYTGSNYEQYF. The CDR3 bases are TGTGCCAGCAGTGCTTCCTACACAGGGAGTAATTACGAGCAGTACTTC.

The gene calls are TRBV7-9 and TRBJ2-7, with D perhaps TRBD2 (6 bases). CDR1 SEHNR and CDR2 FQNEAQ come from the germline V gene (reference sequence). Trimming took 5 bases from V and 3 from J, leaving 17 bases between them. CDR3 size: 15 residues. The CDR3, as DNA: TGTGCCAGCAGCACCCCCCGGGACTCCTTCTACGAGCAGTACTTC. It encodes CASSTPRDSFYEQYF.

The V gene is TRBV6-1, the J gene TRBJ1-1, with 7 bases fitting TRBD1. From germline, CDR1 is MNHNS and CDR2 SASEGT. J lost 4 bases, V lost 4 bases, and 12 bases had no gene match. The CDR3 is 16 amino acids. This CDR3 reads CASSAKPGQISTEAFF. CDR3 nucleotides: TGTGCCAGCAGTGCGAAACCGGGACAGATATCCACTGAAGCTTTCTTT.